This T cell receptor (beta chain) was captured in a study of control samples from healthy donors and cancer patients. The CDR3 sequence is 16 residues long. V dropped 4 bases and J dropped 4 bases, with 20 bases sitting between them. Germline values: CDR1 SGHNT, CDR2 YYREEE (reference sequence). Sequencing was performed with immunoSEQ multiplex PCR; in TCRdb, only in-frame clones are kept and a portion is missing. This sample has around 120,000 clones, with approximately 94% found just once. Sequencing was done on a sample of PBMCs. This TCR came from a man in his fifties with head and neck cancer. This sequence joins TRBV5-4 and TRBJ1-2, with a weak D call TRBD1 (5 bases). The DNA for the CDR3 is TGTGCCAGCAGCCCGGAATTGCTACAGGTGTCCTATGGCTACACCTTC. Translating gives CASSPELLQVSYGYTF.